The clone carrying this T cell receptor beta chain turned up a few times. This entry comes from a study of response to subunit inactivated influenza vaccine. V gave up 3 bases and J gave up 8 bases; unmatched junction bases: 6. This CDR3 has 13 residues. Germline CDR1 SGHKS, CDR2 YYEKEE (reference sequence). TCRdb ran MiXCR on the RT-PCR reads and lists one entry per CDR3 protein. The sample consists of roughly 550,000 distinct CDR3 sequences, around a quarter of them appearing once. Another study also made use of these data, one on T cells expressing NK-cell markers. From that study: For TCR beta, cDNA was produced by 5'RACE template switching with UMIs. An anti-gamma-delta TCR antibody confined sorting to alpha-beta TCR T cells across several of the experiments.

The specimen comprised CD4+ T cells sorted from PBMCs, sampled roughly 13 days after vaccination. The clonotype originates from a man aged 45-65 years who received an inactivated influenza vaccine. The chain employs TRBV5-5 and TRBJ1-2; 8 nucleotides line up with TRBD1. The CDR3 protein is CASSYDRGGGYTF. The CDR3 coding sequence is TGTGCCAGCAGCTACGACAGGGGAGGAGGCTACACCTTC.